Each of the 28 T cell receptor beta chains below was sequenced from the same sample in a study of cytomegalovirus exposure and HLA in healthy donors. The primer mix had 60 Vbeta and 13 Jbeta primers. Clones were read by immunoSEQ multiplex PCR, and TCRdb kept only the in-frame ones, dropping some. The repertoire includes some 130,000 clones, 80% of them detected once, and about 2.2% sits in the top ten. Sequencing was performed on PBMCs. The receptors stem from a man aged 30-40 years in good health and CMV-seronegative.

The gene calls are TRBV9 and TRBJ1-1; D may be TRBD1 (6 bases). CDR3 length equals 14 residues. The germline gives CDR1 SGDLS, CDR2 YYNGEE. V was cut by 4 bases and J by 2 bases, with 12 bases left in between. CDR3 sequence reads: CASSQLQGNTEAFF. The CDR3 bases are TGTGCCAGCAGCCAATTACAGGGAAACACTGAAGCTTTCTTT.

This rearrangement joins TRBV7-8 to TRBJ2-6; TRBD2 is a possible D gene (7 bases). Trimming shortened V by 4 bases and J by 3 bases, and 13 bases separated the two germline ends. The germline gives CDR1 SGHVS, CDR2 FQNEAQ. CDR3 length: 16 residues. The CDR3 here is CASSSRGAGGANVLTF. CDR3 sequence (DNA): TGTGCCAGCAGCTCTCGGGGGGCGGGTGGGGCCAACGTCCTGACTTTC.

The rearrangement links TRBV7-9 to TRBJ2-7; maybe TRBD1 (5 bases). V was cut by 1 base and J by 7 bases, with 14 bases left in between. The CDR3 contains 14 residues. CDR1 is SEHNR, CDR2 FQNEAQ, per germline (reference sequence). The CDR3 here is CASSLERQTKEQYF. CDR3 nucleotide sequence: TGTGCCAGCAGCTTAGAACGACAGACAAAGGAGCAGTACTTC.

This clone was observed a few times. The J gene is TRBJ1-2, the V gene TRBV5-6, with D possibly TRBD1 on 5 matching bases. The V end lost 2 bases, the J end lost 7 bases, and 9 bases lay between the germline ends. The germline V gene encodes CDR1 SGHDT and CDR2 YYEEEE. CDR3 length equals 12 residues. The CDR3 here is CASSFGRAGYTF. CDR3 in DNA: TGTGCCAGCAGCTTCGGCAGGGCTGGCTACACCTTC.

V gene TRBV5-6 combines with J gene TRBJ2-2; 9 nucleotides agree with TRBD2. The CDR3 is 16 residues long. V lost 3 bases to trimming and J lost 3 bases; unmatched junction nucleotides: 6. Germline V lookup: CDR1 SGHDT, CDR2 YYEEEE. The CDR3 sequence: CASSWAAGGYTGELFF. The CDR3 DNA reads TGTGCCAGCAGCTGGGCGGCGGGAGGGTACACCGGGGAGCTGTTTTTT.

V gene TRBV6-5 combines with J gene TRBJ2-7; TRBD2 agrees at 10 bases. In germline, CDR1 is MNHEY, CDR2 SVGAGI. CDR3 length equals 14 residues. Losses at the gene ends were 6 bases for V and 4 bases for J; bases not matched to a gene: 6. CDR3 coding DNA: TGTGCCAGCAGCGCCGGGACTAGCGATTACGAGCAGTACTTC. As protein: CASSAGTSDYEQYF.

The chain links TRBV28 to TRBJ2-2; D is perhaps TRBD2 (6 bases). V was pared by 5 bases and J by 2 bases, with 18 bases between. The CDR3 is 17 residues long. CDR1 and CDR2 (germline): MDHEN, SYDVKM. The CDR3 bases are TGTGCCAGCAGTGATTTTTTTGGTGCGGGAAACACCGGGGAGCTGTTTTTT. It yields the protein CASSDFFGAGNTGELFF. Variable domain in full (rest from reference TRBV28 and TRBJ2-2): DVKVTQSSRYLVKRTGEKVFLECVQDMDHENMFWYRQDPGLGLRLIYFSYDVKMKEKGDIPEGYSVSREKKERFSLILESASTNQTSMYLCASSDFFGAGNTGELFFGEGSRLTVL.

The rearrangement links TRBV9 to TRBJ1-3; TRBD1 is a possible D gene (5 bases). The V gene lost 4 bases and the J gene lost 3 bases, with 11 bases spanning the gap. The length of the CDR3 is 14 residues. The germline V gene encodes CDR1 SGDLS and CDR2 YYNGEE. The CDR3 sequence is CASSPRGLGNTIYF. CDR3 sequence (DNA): TGTGCCAGCAGCCCCCGGGGACTTGGAAACACCATATATTTT.

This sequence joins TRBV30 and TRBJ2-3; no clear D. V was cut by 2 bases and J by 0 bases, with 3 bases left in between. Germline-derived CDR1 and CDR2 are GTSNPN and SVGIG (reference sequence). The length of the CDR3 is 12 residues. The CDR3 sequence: CAWSPSTDTQYF. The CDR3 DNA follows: TGTGCCTGGAGTCCAAGCACAGATACGCAGTATTTT.

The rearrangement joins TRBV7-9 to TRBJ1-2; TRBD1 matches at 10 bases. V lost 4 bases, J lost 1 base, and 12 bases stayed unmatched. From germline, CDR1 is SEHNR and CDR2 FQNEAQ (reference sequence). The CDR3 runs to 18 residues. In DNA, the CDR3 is TGTGCCAGCAGCTCCCCCCTTGCGGGACAGGGGATTAACTATGGCTACACCTTC. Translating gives CASSSPLAGQGINYGYTF. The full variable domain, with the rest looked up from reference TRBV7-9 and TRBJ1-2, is DTGVSQNPRHKITKRGQNVTFRCDPISEHNRLYWYRQTLGQGPEFLTYFQNEAQLEKSRLLSDRFSAERPKGSFSTLEIQRTEQGDSAMYLCASSSPLAGQGINYGYTFGSGTRLTVV.

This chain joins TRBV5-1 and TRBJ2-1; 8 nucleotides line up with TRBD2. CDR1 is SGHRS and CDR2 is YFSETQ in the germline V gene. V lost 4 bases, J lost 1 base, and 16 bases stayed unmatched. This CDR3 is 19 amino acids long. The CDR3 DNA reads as TGCGCCAGCAGCCCAAGGGGGAGCGGGAGTAGCGTGTCCTACAATGAGCAGTTCTTC. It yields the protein CASSPRGSGSSVSYNEQFF.

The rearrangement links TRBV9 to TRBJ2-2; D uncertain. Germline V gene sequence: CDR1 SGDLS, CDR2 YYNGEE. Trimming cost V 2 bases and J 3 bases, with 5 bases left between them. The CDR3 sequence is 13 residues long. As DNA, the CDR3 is TGTGCCAGCAGCGTCTTTCACACCGGGGAGCTGTTTTTT. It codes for CASSVFHTGELFF.

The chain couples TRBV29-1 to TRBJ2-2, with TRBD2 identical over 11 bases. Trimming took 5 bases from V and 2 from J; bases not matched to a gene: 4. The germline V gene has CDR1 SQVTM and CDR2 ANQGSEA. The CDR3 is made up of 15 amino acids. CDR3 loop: CSVTGTSGNTGELFF. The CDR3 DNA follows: TGCAGCGTTACCGGGACTAGCGGAAACACCGGGGAGCTGTTTTTT.

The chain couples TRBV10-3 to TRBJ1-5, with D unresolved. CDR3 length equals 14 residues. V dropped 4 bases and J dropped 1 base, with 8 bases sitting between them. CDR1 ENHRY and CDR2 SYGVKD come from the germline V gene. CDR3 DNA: TGTGCCATCAGTGGTCAGTTGAGCAATCAGCCCCAGCATTTT. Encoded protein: CAISGQLSNQPQHF.

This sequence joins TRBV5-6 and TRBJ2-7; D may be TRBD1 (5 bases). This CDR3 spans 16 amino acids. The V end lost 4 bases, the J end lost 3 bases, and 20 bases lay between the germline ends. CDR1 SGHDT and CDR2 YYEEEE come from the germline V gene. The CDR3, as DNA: TGTGCCAGCAGCCCCCCAGTGGGGCGGAGATACTACGAGCAGTACTTC. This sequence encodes CASSPPVGRRYYEQYF.

CDR3 sequence: CASSFAGFYYGYTF. The CDR3 DNA follows: TGTGCCAGCAGTTTCGCAGGGTTCTACTATGGCTACACCTTC. The chain carries TRBV28 and TRBJ1-2, with D perhaps matching TRBD1 (5 bases). V shed 3 bases and J shed 3 bases, with 11 bases lying between them. The germline V gene has CDR1 MDHEN and CDR2 SYDVKM. The length of the CDR3 is 14 residues.

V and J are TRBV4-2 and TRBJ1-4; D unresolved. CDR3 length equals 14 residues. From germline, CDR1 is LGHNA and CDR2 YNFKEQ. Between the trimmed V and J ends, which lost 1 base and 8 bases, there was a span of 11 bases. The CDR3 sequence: CASSQGSTREKLFF. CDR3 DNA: TGTGCCAGCAGCCAAGGGTCGACGAGGGAAAAACTGTTTTTT.

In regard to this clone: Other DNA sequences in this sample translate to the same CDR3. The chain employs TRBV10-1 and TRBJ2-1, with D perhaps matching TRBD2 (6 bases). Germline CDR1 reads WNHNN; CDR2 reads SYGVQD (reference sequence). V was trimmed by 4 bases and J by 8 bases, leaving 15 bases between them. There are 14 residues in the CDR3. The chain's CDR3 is CASSGDLGGDEQFF. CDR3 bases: TGCGCCAGCAGTGGCGACCTGGGCGGGGATGAGCAGTTCTTC.

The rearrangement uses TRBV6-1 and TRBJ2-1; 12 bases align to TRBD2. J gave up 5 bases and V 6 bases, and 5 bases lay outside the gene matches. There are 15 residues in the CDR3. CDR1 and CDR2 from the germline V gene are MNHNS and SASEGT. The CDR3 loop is CASRVGLAGNNEQFF. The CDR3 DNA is TGTGCCAGCAGAGTGGGACTAGCGGGCAACAATGAGCAGTTCTTC.

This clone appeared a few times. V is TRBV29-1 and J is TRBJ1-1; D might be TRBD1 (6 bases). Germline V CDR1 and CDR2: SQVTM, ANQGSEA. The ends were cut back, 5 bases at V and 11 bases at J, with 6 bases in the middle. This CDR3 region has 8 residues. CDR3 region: CSVQGAFF. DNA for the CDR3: TGCAGCGTTCAGGGGGCTTTCTTT.

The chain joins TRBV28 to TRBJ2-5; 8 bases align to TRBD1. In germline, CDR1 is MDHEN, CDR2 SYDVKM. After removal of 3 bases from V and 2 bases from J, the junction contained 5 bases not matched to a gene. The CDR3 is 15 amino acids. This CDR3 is CASSFLGQGQETQYF. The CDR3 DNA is TGTGCCAGCAGTTTCCTAGGACAGGGACAAGAGACCCAGTACTTC.

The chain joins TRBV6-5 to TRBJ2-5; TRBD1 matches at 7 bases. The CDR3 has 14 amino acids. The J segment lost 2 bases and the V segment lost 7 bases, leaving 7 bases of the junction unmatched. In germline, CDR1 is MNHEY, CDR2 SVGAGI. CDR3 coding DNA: TGTGCCAGCACCCTATACAGGGGTCAAGAGACCCAGTACTTC. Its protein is CASTLYRGQETQYF.

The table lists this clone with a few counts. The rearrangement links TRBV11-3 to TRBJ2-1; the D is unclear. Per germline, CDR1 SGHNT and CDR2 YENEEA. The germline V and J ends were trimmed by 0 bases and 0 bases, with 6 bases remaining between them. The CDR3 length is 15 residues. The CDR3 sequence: CASSLDSYSYNEQFF. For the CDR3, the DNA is TGTGCCAGCAGCTTAGATAGTTACTCCTACAATGAGCAGTTCTTC. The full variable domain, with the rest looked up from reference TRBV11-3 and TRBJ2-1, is EAGVVQSPRYKIIEKKQPVAFWCNPISGHNTLYWYLQNLGQGPELLIRYENEEAVDDSQLPKDRFSAERLKGVDSTLKIQPAELGDSAVYLCASSLDSYSYNEQFFGPGTRLTVL.

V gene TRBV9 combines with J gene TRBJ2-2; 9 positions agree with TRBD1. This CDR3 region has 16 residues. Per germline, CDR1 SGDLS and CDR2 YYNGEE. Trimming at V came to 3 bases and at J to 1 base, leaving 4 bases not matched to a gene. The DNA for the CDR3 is TGTGCCAGCAGCGCCTACAGGGGGCAGAACACCGGGGAGCTGTTTTTT. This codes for CASSAYRGQNTGELFF.

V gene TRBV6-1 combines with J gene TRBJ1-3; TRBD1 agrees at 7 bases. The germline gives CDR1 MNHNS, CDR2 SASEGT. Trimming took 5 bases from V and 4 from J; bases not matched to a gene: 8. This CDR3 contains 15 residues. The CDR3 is CASSLKGASGNTIYF. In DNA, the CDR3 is TGTGCCAGCAGTCTCAAGGGGGCTTCAGGAAACACCATATATTTT.

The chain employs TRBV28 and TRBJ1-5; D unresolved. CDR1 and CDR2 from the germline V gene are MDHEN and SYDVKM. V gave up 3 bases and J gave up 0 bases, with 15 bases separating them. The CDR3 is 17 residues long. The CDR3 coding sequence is TGTGCCAGCAGTTTGGCAGCGGAGATATATAGCAATCAGCCCCAGCATTTT. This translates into CASSLAAEIYSNQPQHF. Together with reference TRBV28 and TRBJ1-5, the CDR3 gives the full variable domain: DVKVTQSSRYLVKRTGEKVFLECVQDMDHENMFWYRQDPGLGLRLIYFSYDVKMKEKGDIPEGYSVSREKKERFSLILESASTNQTSMYLCASSLAAEIYSNQPQHFGDGTRLSIL.

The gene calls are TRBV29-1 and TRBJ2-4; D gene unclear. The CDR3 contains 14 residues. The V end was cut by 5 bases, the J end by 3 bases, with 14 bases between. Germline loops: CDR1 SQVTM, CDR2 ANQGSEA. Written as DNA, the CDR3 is TGCAGCGTTAGAGGAGTGCTATTCAAAAACATTCAGTACTTC. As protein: CSVRGVLFKNIQYF.

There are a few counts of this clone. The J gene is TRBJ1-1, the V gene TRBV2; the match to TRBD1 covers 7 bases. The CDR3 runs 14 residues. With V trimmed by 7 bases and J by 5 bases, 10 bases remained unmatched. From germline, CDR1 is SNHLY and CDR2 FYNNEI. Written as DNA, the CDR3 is TGTGCCAGCACCACGACAGGGTCTGCTACTGAAGCTTTCTTT. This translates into CASTTTGSATEAFF.